There are a few counts of the clone carrying this TCR beta chain. Antigen specificity is unknown. TCR alpha and TCR beta cDNA libraries with sample barcodes and UMIs came from 5'RACE using constant-segment primers. One entry per CDR3 protein, called by TCRdb with MiXCR from the 5' RACE reads. The sample lists a few hundred thousand distinct CDR3 sequences; approximately 19% were seen once. These data belong to a study of T-cell memory formation after mild COVID-19. The wider study: TCR clustering was largely donor specific. Study observations and caveats: Later expanders leaned toward CD4+, whereas clones contracting from day 15 to 85 were balanced CD4/CD8.

With 6 bases removed from V and 6 bases from J, the gap between germline ends came to 12 bases. The CDR3 has 12 residues. Germline V lookup: CDR1 DFQATT, CDR2 SNEGSKA (reference sequence). The sample comprised PBMCs or a T cell subset sorted from them (not recorded which). This TCR was recovered from a young man who had mild COVID-19 (a few samples of this study predate the infection). Cell type and time point are not known. V usage is TRBV20-1 and J usage is TRBJ1-5; a weak D match, TRBD1 (6 bases). The CDR3 DNA follows: TGCAGTGCGAAGACAGGTACTCAGCCCCAGCATTTT. It encodes CSAKTGTQPQHF.